This entry lists 11 T cell receptor beta chains sequenced from one sample in a study of blood T cell repertoires in COVID-19. The table came from immunoSEQ multiplex PCR; TCRdb's copy has only in-frame clones and leaves some out. The data show 150,000 to 200,000 clones, just over 85% seen once. The sequencing input was peripheral blood. These receptors were taken from a man in his fifties or sixties with acute or convalescent COVID-19.

J is TRBJ1-2 and V is TRBV18; TRBD1 matches 9 bases. The CDR3 totals 20 residues. V lost 6 bases to trimming and J lost 3 bases; unmatched junction nucleotides: 23. Germline assignment: CDR1 KGHSH and CDR2 LQKENI. Written as DNA, the CDR3 is TGTGCCAGCTCTCCGATCCCCGGGACAGGGTTACTGAAGACGGACTATGGCTACACCTTC. It yields the protein CASSPIPGTGLLKTDYGYTF.

This clone was found a few times. This chain links TRBV5-4 with TRBJ2-7; 8 bases fit TRBD1. Germline assignment: CDR1 SGHNT and CDR2 YYREEE (reference sequence). There are 16 residues in the CDR3. The V and J ends lost 4 bases and 2 bases, in that order; junction bases with no gene match: 11. CDR3 residues: CASSPRTGSLAYEQYF. Written as DNA, the CDR3 is TGTGCCAGCAGCCCCCGGACAGGGTCGTTAGCCTACGAGCAGTACTTC. The full variable domain, completed using reference TRBV5-4 and TRBJ2-7, is ETGVTQSPTHLIKTRGQQVTLRCSSQSGHNTVSWYQQALGQGPQFIFQYYREEENGRGNFPPRFSGLQFPNYSSELNVNALELDDSALYLCASSPRTGSLAYEQYFGPGTRLTVT.

This chain links TRBV11-2 with TRBJ2-1; tentatively, D is TRBD2 (5 bases). The CDR3 loop spans 16 amino acids. Trimming stripped 1 base from V and 0 bases from J, with 10 bases between. Germline V lookup: CDR1 SGHAT, CDR2 FQNNGV. The CDR3 bases are TGTGCCAGCAGCTTAGTAGCGCTGAGCTCCTACAATGAGCAGTTCTTC. Its translation is CASSLVALSSYNEQFF.

The V and J genes are TRBV9 and TRBJ2-2; 14 bases agree with TRBD2. This CDR3 has 17 residues. Germline values: CDR1 SGDLS, CDR2 YYNGEE. V was clipped by 4 bases and J by 5 bases; unmatched bases: 7. The CDR3, as DNA: TGTGCCAGCAGCTCGGGACTAGCGGGAGCGGGAACCGGGGAGCTGTTTTTT. Its translation is CASSSGLAGAGTGELFF. Variable domain in full (rest from reference TRBV9 and TRBJ2-2): DSGVTQTPKHLITATGQRVTLRCSPRSGDLSVYWYQQSLDQGLQFLIQYYNGEERAKGNILERFSAQQFPDLHSELNLSSLELGDSALYFCASSSGLAGAGTGELFFGEGSRLTVL.

The chain combines TRBV6-6 with TRBJ2-1; the D gene is possibly TRBD1 (5 bases). CDR1 and CDR2 from the germline V gene are MNHNY and SVGAGI (reference sequence). V dropped 7 bases and J dropped 5 bases, with 15 bases sitting between them. CDR3 length: 14 residues. CDR3 region: CASTQEGVNNEQFF. DNA of the CDR3: TGTGCCAGCACCCAGGAAGGGGTTAACAATGAGCAGTTCTTC.

The V call is TRBV7-6, the J call TRBJ2-2; the D gene is possibly TRBD2 (5 bases). The CDR3 length is 14 residues. V lost 7 bases, J lost 2 bases, and 11 bases lay in between. Germline V gene lookup returns CDR1 SGHVS and CDR2 FNYEAQ. The CDR3 DNA is TGTGCCAGCACCCGAGGGTCAAACACCGGGGAGCTGTTTTTT. Protein sequence: CASTRGSNTGELFF.

This clone has a single count. The J gene is TRBJ1-1, the V gene TRBV2, with D uncertain. Germline CDR1 and CDR2: SNHLY and FYNNEI. The CDR3 has 13 residues. V lost 6 bases to trimming and J lost 1 base, with 9 bases between them. CDR3 coding DNA: TGTGCCAGCAGGGGCCCCCGGAACACTGAAGCTTTCTTT. This translates into CASRGPRNTEAFF.

The V call is TRBV25-1, the J call TRBJ2-7; the match to TRBD1 covers 9 bases. CDR3 size: 17 residues. The junction had 15 bases not matched to a gene; V was cut back by 2 bases and J by 7 bases. Germline assignment: CDR1 MGHDK and CDR2 SYGVNS. The CDR3 spells CASSENTGTGSWREQYF. CDR3 nucleotides: TGTGCCAGCAGTGAAAATACCGGGACAGGGAGTTGGCGGGAGCAGTACTTC.

This chain connects TRBV4-1 to TRBJ2-3; the D gene is possibly TRBD1 (5 bases). V lost 6 bases, J lost 0 bases, and 13 bases lay in between. Germline CDR1 is MGHRA and CDR2 is YSYEKL. CDR3 length equals 15 residues. CDR3 nucleotides: TGCGCCAGCAGTCATTCAGGGTTTAGCACAGATACGCAGTATTTT. It translates to CASSHSGFSTDTQYF.

The genes are TRBV21-1 and TRBJ1-5; the listed D gene, TRBD1, was not tested against the DNA. TRBV21-1 is a pseudogene locus. This CDR3 has 17 amino acids. The CDR3: CASSKVVRQGGNQPQHF. DNA for the CDR3: TGTGCCAGCAGCAAAGTCGTAAGACAGGGAGGCAATCAGCCCCAGCATTTT.

The J gene is TRBJ2-1, the V gene TRBV7-9; D unclear. The CDR3 is 11 residues long. Germline V gene data show CDR1 as SEHNR and CDR2 as FQNEAQ (reference sequence). The V end lost 4 bases, the J end lost 8 bases, and 6 bases lay between the germline ends. The CDR3: CASSSGYEQFF. The CDR3 coding sequence is TGTGCCAGCAGCTCTGGCTATGAGCAGTTCTTC.